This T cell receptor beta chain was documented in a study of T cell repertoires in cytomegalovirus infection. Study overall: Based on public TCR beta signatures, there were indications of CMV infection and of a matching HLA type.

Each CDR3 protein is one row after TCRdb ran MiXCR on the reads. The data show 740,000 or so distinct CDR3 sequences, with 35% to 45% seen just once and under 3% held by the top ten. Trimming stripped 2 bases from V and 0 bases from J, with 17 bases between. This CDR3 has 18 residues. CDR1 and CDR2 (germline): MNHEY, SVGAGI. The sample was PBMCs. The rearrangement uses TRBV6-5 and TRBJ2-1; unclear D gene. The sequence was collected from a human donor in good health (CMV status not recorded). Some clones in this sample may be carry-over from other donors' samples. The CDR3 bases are TGTGCCAGCAGTTACCGGGCACCTGCCATGAGCTCCTACAATGAGCAGTTCTTC. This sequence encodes CASSYRAPAMSSYNEQFF.